This entry concerns a single TCR beta chain. The junction shows a germline mismatch at one end, possibly a read error. Method: immunoSEQ multiplex PCR; TCRdb's copy keeps in-frame clones and lacks some. Found here are 150,000 to 190,000 clones, 87% of them singletons; the top ten hold roughly a tenth. The data are from a study of T cell responses to AZD1222 COVID-19 vaccine. The CDR3 runs 14 residues. Germline assignment: CDR1 SQVTM and CDR2 ANQGSEA. The source material was peripheral blood, sampled 28 days after the second AZD1222 dose. The receptor was derived from an adult who received the AZD1222 COVID-19 vaccine. This rearrangement joins TRBV29-1 to TRBJ2-5; TRBD2 matches 11 bases. The CDR3 protein is CSVEGTSGQETQYF. The CDR3 DNA reads as TGCAGCGTAGAAGGGACTAGCGGACAAGAGACCCAGTACTTC.